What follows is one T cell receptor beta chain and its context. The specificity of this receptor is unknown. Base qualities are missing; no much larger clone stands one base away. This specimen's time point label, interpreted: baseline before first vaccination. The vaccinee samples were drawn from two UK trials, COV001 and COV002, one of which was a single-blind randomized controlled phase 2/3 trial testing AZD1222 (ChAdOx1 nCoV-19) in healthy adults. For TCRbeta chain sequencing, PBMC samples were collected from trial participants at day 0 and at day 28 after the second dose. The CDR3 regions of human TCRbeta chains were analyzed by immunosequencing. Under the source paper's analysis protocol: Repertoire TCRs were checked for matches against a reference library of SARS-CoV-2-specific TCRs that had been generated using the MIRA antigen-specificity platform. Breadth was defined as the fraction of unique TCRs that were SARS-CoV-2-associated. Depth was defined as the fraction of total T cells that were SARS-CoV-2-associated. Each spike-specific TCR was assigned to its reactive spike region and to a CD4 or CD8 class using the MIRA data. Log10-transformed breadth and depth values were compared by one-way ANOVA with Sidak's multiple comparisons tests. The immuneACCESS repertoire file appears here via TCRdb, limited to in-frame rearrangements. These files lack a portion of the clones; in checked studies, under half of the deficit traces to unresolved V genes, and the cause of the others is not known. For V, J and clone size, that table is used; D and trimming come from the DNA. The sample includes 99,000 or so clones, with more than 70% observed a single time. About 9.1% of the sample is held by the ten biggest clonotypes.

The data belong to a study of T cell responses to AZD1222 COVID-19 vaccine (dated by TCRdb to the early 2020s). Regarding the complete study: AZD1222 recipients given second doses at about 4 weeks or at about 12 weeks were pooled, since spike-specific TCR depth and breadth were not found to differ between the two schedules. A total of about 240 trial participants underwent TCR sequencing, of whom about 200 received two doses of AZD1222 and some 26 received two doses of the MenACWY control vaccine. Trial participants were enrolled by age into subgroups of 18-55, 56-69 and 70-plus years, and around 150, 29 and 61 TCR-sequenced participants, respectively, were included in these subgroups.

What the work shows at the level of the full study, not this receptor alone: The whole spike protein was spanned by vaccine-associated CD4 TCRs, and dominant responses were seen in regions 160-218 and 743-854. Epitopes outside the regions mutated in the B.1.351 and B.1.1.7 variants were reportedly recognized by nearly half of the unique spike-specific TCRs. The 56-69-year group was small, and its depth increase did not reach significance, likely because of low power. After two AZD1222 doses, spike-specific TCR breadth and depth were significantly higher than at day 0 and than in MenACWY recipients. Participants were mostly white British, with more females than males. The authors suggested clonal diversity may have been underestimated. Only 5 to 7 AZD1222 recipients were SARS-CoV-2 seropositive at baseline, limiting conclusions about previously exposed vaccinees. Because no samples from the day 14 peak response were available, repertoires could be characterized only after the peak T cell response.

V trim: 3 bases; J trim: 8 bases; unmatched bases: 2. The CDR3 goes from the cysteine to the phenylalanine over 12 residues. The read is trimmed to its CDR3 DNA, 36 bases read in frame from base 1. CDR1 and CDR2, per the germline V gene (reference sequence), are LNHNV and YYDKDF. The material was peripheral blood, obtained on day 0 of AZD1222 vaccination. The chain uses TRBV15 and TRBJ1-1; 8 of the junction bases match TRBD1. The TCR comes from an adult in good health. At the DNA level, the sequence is TGTGCCACCAGCAGTGGGGACAGGGAAGCTTTCTTT. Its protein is CATSSGDREAFF. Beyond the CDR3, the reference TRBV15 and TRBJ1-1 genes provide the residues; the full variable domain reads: DAMVIQNPRYQVTQFGKPVTLSCSQTLNHNVMYWYQQKSSQAPKLLFHYYDKDFNNEADTPDNFQSRRPNTSFCFLDIRSPGLGDTAMYLCATSSGDREAFFGQGTRLTVV.